A single sample is the source of the 22 T cell receptor beta chains below, sequenced in a study of response to subunit inactivated influenza vaccine. TCRdb independently ran MiXCR on the RT-PCR reads; one entry per CDR3 protein. The sample records around 200,000 distinct CDR3 sequences, approximately 8.7% being singletons. The material was non-naive T cells sorted from PBMCs, obtained on the day of vaccination. The receptors shown here come from a middle-aged man who received an inactivated influenza vaccine.

There are many counts of this clonotype. The rearrangement links TRBV15 to TRBJ1-2, with 11 bases that match TRBD1. J lost 4 bases, V lost 1 base, and 8 bases had no gene match. The CDR3 extends over 17 amino acids. Germline values: CDR1 LNHNV, CDR2 YYDKDF (reference sequence). CDR3 loop: CATSRGDRGWPVYGYTF. CDR3 DNA sequence: TGTGCCACCAGCAGAGGGGACAGGGGGTGGCCTGTCTATGGCTACACCTTC. Complete variable domain (other parts from reference TRBV15 and TRBJ1-2): DAMVIQNPRYQVTQFGKPVTLSCSQTLNHNVMYWYQQKSSQAPKLLFHYYDKDFNNEADTPDNFQSRRPNTSFCFLDIRSPGLGDTAMYLCATSRGDRGWPVYGYTFGSGTRLTVV.

The chain links TRBV29-1 to TRBJ1-1; tentative D call: TRBD1 (5 bases). V was pared by 0 bases and J by 5 bases, with 13 bases between. Germline assignment: CDR1 SQVTM and CDR2 ANQGSEA. This CDR3 is 14 amino acids long. The CDR3 nucleotides read TGCAGCGTTGAAGAGGGCAGGGTTGGGACTGAAGCTTTCTTT. This codes for CSVEEGRVGTEAFF. Based on the CDR3 plus reference TRBV29-1 and TRBJ1-1, the full variable domain is SAVISQKPSRDICQRGTSLTIQCQVDSQVTMMFWYRQQPGQSLTLIATANQGSEATYESGFVIDKFPISRPNLTFSTLTVSNMSPEDSSIYLCSVEEGRVGTEAFFGQGTRLTVV.

This clonotype was detected ten times or more. This sequence joins TRBV20-1 and TRBJ2-7; TRBD1 might be the D (6 bases). The CDR3 contains 14 residues. The V and J ends lost 0 bases and 4 bases respectively, with 13 bases between them. CDR1 is DFQATT and CDR2 is SNEGSKA in the germline V gene (reference sequence). The CDR3 loop reads CSARDTRGSYEQYF. For the CDR3, the DNA is TGCAGTGCTAGAGACACCAGGGGAAGTTACGAGCAGTACTTC.

This clonotype was observed a handful of times. This chain uses TRBV7-9 with TRBJ2-3; D perhaps matches TRBD2 (5 bases). In germline, CDR1 is SEHNR, CDR2 FQNEAQ (reference sequence). This CDR3 comprises 14 residues. V dropped 1 base and J dropped 6 bases, with 11 bases sitting between them. The CDR3 protein is CASSLGGPGDTQYF. The CDR3 region has the DNA TGTGCCAGCAGCTTAGGCGGGCCCGGGGATACGCAGTATTTT.

The chain couples TRBV2 to TRBJ2-5; D is unresolved. The CDR3 sequence is 10 residues long. The germline gives CDR1 SNHLY, CDR2 FYNNEI. With 7 bases removed from V and 5 bases from J, the gap between germline ends came to 5 bases. The CDR3 is CASKSETQYF. The CDR3 nucleotides are TGTGCCAGCAAGTCGGAGACCCAGTACTTC.

This clonotype occurred a few times. The V and J genes are TRBV25-1 and TRBJ2-5, with D perhaps TRBD1 (6 bases). Trimming pared 3 bases from V and 6 bases from J, leaving 14 bases between. The V gene's germline CDR1 is MGHDK and CDR2 SYGVNS. The CDR3 runs to 14 residues. The CDR3 loop reads CASSDPGRGKTQYF. DNA for the CDR3: TGTGCCAGCAGTGACCCAGGCAGGGGAAAGACCCAGTACTTC.

This clonotype has only one observation. The gene calls are TRBV4-2 and TRBJ2-6; a weak D match, TRBD2 (5 bases). Trimming removed 4 bases from V and 2 bases from J, with 30 bases in between. The CDR3 length is 22 residues. Germline loops: CDR1 LGHNA, CDR2 YNFKEQ. The CDR3 DNA sequence: TGTGCCAGCAGCCCCCCCCGAGGGCGGACCCCCGCTTGGGTGCCTGGGGCCAACGTCCTGACTTTC. This sequence encodes CASSPPRGRTPAWVPGANVLTF.

Written as DNA, the CDR3 is TGTGCCATCAGTGAGGCTAGCGGGAGGAACTACGAGCAGTACTTC. Translation gives CAISEASGRNYEQYF. The chain uses TRBV10-3 and TRBJ2-7, with 11 bases identical to TRBD2. V was clipped by 2 bases and J by 3 bases; unmatched bases: 3. Germline V gene data show CDR1 as ENHRY and CDR2 as SYGVKD. CDR3 length equals 15 residues.

This clonotype was recorded a few times. This chain links TRBV5-1 with TRBJ2-7, with 7 bases aligning to TRBD1. The V segment lost 1 base and the J segment 4 bases; nucleotides outside the gene matches: 8. Germline lookup yields CDR1 SGHRS and CDR2 YFSETQ. This CDR3 region has 15 residues. The CDR3 nucleotides read TGCGCCAGCAGCTTGTCGGGACAGATTAAGTACGAGCAGTACTTC. It translates to CASSLSGQIKYEQYF.

This clonotype has at least ten counts. V is TRBV29-1 and J is TRBJ2-1; D unresolved. The CDR3 runs 11 residues. V was clipped by 4 bases and J by 2 bases, with 3 bases between them. Germline loops: CDR1 SQVTM, CDR2 ANQGSEA. CDR3 sequence: CSVGAYNEQFF. In DNA, the CDR3 is TGCAGCGTTGGGGCCTACAATGAGCAGTTCTTC.

This clonotype was seen a handful of times. The V and J genes are TRBV10-3 and TRBJ2-2, with 15 bases aligning to TRBD2. This CDR3 is built from 17 residues. Germline V CDR1 and CDR2: ENHRY, SYGVKD. Trimming removed 6 bases from V and 5 bases from J; junction bases left unmatched: 7. The CDR3 DNA reads TGTGCCATCAGACCCGGACTAGCGGGGGGGCAAACCGGGGAGCTGTTTTTT. Its protein is CAIRPGLAGGQTGELFF.

This clonotype was counted many times. The chain employs TRBV6-1 and TRBJ1-5, with TRBD1 identical over 7 bases. CDR3 length: 14 residues. V was clipped by 6 bases and J by 7 bases; unmatched bases: 9. CDR1 is MNHNS, CDR2 SASEGT, per germline. Here the CDR3 DNA reads TGTGCCAGCAGCACGGGAGGGGGCAGGCAGCCCCAGCATTTT. It specifies CASSTGGGRQPQHF.

The V call is TRBV28, the J call TRBJ1-1; D remains unclear. Between the trimmed V and J ends, which lost 3 bases and 0 bases, there was a span of 8 bases. Germline V gene lookup returns CDR1 MDHEN and CDR2 SYDVKM. CDR3 length equals 14 residues. The CDR3 loop reads CASSFWVMNTEAFF. The CDR3 DNA sequence: TGTGCCAGCAGTTTTTGGGTTATGAACACTGAAGCTTTCTTT.

Many counts were recorded for this clonotype. The chain combines TRBV6-1 with TRBJ2-1; the D is unclear. This CDR3 has 15 residues. CDR1 MNHNS and CDR2 SASEGT come from the germline V gene. Trimming left V 11 bases short and J 0 bases short, with 17 bases between. The CDR3, as DNA: TGTGCCGCCGAGTTGAGTCGGAGCTCCTACAATGAGCAGTTCTTC. Translated: CAAELSRSSYNEQFF.

The chain recombines TRBV7-2 with TRBJ1-5; D unclear. Germline lookup yields CDR1 SGHTA and CDR2 FQGNSA. This CDR3 is built from 13 residues. The V gene lost 1 base and the J gene lost 7 bases, with 8 bases spanning the gap. The CDR3 loop is CASSLEVAQPQHF. In nucleotides, the CDR3 is TGTGCCAGCAGCTTAGAGGTGGCCCAGCCCCAGCATTTT.

There are a few counts of this clonotype. The chain recombines TRBV20-1 with TRBJ2-1; D is uncertain. CDR1 and CDR2 from the germline V gene are DFQATT and SNEGSKA (reference sequence). V was pared by 0 bases and J by 10 bases, with 13 bases between. This CDR3 comprises 13 residues. This CDR3 is CSARDGQPREQFF. In DNA form, the CDR3 reads TGCAGTGCTAGAGATGGTCAACCAAGAGAGCAGTTCTTC.

This clonotype was counted ten times or more. The gene calls are TRBV7-8 and TRBJ2-7; weak D call: TRBD1 (5 bases). Germline V gene data show CDR1 as SGHVS and CDR2 as FQNEAQ. The V end lost 3 bases, the J end lost 0 bases, and 12 bases lay between the germline ends. The CDR3 runs to 15 residues. The CDR3 spells CASSFRAGPSYEQYF. The CDR3 bases are TGTGCCAGCAGCTTTAGAGCAGGGCCCTCCTACGAGCAGTACTTC.

This clonotype was detected only a few times. V is TRBV14 and J is TRBJ2-7, with a weak D call TRBD2 (6 bases). The V and J ends lost 4 bases and 3 bases respectively, with 16 bases between them. The V gene's germline CDR1 is SGHDN and CDR2 FVKESK. The CDR3 length is 15 residues. CDR3 sequence reads: CASSPGFGSRYEQYF. CDR3 DNA sequence: TGTGCCAGCAGCCCCGGGTTCGGGAGTCGCTACGAGCAGTACTTC.

This clonotype was picked up a small number of times. The genes are TRBV2 and TRBJ1-3; tentatively, D is TRBD1 (5 bases). Trimming took off 8 bases at V and 3 bases at J, with 17 bases between the two ends. Looked up from germline, CDR1 is SNHLY and CDR2 is FYNNEI. CDR3 length equals 15 residues. The CDR3 coding sequence is TGTGCCAGCGTTTGGGAGGGGCGCAGTGGAAACACCATATATTTT. Translated: CASVWEGRSGNTIYF.

V gene TRBV12-3 or TRBV12-4 combines with J gene TRBJ2-5, with D possibly being TRBD2 (6 bases). V lost 4 bases and J 7 bases, leaving 16 bases between the germline ends. This CDR3 has 14 amino acids. The CDR3 DNA is TGTGCCAGCAGTTCGTCCTACCCCGGGGGGACCCAGTACTTC. Translated: CASSSSYPGGTQYF.

This clonotype was seen only a few times. This chain links TRBV6-2 or TRBV6-3 with TRBJ2-1; D might be TRBD1 or TRBD2, each matching 6 bases. This CDR3 is built from 17 residues. Germline lookup yields CDR1 MNHEY and CDR2 SVGEGT. Trimming shortened V by 6 bases and J by 0 bases, and 18 bases separated the two germline ends. The CDR3 DNA sequence: TGTGCCAGCAGAGACCACGGGGGCCTGAGCTCCTACAATGAGCAGTTCTTC. Translating gives CASRDHGGLSSYNEQFF.

This clonotype has more than one count but fewer than ten. The V and J genes are TRBV5-1 and TRBJ1-2; possible D gene TRBD1, 5 bases. The CDR3 sequence is 15 residues long. CDR1 SGHRS and CDR2 YFSETQ come from the germline V gene. Trimming took 0 bases from V and 11 from J, leaving 20 bases between them. The CDR3 region has the DNA TGCGCCAGCAGCTTGGGGACGGGGCGCAAGGATGTGTACACCTTC. As protein: CASSLGTGRKDVYTF.